This T cell receptor beta chain comes out of a study of blood T cell repertoires in COVID-19. Of note for this clone: A read error may account for a junction end that differs from germline.

Which cohort a participant joined came from the clinical history participants gave. Two negative PCRs, clearance, or symptom resolution had been documented for recovered Cohort 3 donors. TCRdb's table, derived via immunoSEQ multiplex PCR, lists solely in-frame clones and lacks some. The sample contains some 300,000 clones, roughly 90% of which appear only once. Germline V gives CDR1 SEHNR, CDR2 FQNEAQ (reference sequence). The CDR3 runs 12 residues. The sequencing input was PBMCs or T cells enriched from blood (not recorded which). This chain links TRBV7-9 with TRBJ2-7, with 8 nucleotides matching TRBD2. The sequence derives from a woman aged 30 to 39 who had recovered from COVID-19. For the CDR3, the DNA is TGTGCCAGCAGCTTCGAGAGCGGGGGTAAGAACTTC. Amino acid sequence: CASSFESGGKNF.